A single sample is the source of the 18 T cell receptor beta chains below, sequenced in a study of blood T cell repertoires in COVID-19. The assay was immunoSEQ multiplex PCR, and TCRdb's table has in-frame clones only and misses some. In the table there are around 450,000 clones, 70% to 90% of which are singletons. Source material: PBMCs or T cells enriched from blood (not recorded which). The receptors were gathered from a woman aged 18-30 years with acute COVID-19.

The chain links TRBV6-5 to TRBJ1-2; no firm D call. V shed 5 bases and J shed 4 bases, with 14 bases lying between them. CDR1 MNHEY and CDR2 SVGAGI come from the germline V gene. The CDR3 spans 14 residues. CDR3 region: CASSPSPWGYGYTF. CDR3 bases: TGTGCCAGCAGTCCTAGCCCTTGGGGCTATGGCTACACCTTC.

This chain connects TRBV3-1 (or the pseudogene TRBV3-2) to TRBJ2-1; 8 nucleotides match TRBD2. Germline V gene sequence: CDR1 LGHDT, CDR2 YNNKEL (reference sequence). With 0 bases clipped from V and 7 bases from J, the junction kept 11 bases outside the gene matches. The CDR3 is 17 amino acids. In nucleotides, the CDR3 is TGTGCCAGCAGCCAAGAAGGGGTAGCGGGATGGTGGAATGAGCAGTTCTTC. Encoded protein: CASSQEGVAGWWNEQFF.

The chain combines TRBV28 with TRBJ1-1; TRBD1 aligns across 7 bases. The V gene end was trimmed by 8 bases and the J gene end by 2 bases; junction bases not matched to a gene: 5. Germline V CDR1 and CDR2: MDHEN, SYDVKM. The CDR3 contains 13 residues. The CDR3 nucleotides read TGTGCCAGCTCGACAGGGAGAAACACTGAAGCTTTCTTT. It yields the protein CASSTGRNTEAFF.

This clone was seen just once. The chain joins TRBV6-5 to TRBJ1-6, with TRBD1 matching 12 bases. Trimming took 6 bases from V and 8 from J; bases not matched to a gene: 5. This CDR3 region has 15 residues. From germline, CDR1 is MNHEY and CDR2 SVGAGI. CDR3 bases: TGTGCCAGCAGAACGGGACAGGGGGCTTATTCACCCCTCCACTTT. It specifies CASRTGQGAYSPLHF.

CDR3 region: CAYRGVSSTEAFF. CDR3 coding DNA: TGTGCATACAGGGGGGTATCGAGCACTGAAGCTTTCTTT. This rearrangement joins TRBV30 to TRBJ1-1; 8 nucleotides match TRBD1. Germline CDR1 is GTSNPN and CDR2 is SVGIG (reference sequence). The CDR3 is 13 amino acids.

J is TRBJ2-2 and V is TRBV11-2; 7 bases line up with TRBD1. Trimming took 3 bases from V and 6 from J; bases not matched to a gene: 4. The germline CDR1 and CDR2 sequences are SGHAT and FQNNGV. The length of the CDR3 is 14 residues. The CDR3 nucleotides read TGTGCCAGCAGCTTCTATGACAGGGCCGGGGAGCTGTTTTTT. It yields the protein CASSFYDRAGELFF. Full variable domain (outside the CDR3, taken from reference TRBV11-2 and TRBJ2-2): EAGVAQSPRYKIIEKRQSVAFWCNPISGHATLYWYQQILGQGPKLLIQFQNNGVVDDSQLPKDRFSAERLKGVDSTLKIQPAKLEDSAVYLCASSFYDRAGELFFGEGSRLTVL.

The V gene is TRBV14, the J gene TRBJ1-1; no clear D gene. The CDR3 totals 18 residues. Trimming pared 2 bases from V and 1 base from J, leaving 20 bases between. Looked up from germline, CDR1 is SGHDN and CDR2 is FVKESK. The CDR3 coding sequence is TGTGCCAGCAGCCAATGGGTAATTTATGGACGGGAGAACACTGAAGCTTTCTTT. The encoded protein is CASSQWVIYGRENTEAFF.

This chain connects TRBV15 to TRBJ2-4; D might be TRBD2 (5 bases). The germline gives CDR1 LNHNV, CDR2 YYDKDF (reference sequence). CDR3 length equals 14 residues. Trimming cost V 6 bases and J 1 base, with 10 bases left between them. The CDR3 DNA sequence: TGTGCCACCAGTTATAGAGGGGCCAAAAACATTCAGTACTTC. This translates into CATSYRGAKNIQYF.

This sequence joins TRBV5-1 and TRBJ2-3; 8 bases map to TRBD2. The CDR3 totals 16 residues. CDR1 SGHRS and CDR2 YFSETQ come from the germline V gene. Trimming took 5 bases from V and 1 from J; bases not matched to a gene: 9. The CDR3 bases are TGCGCCAGCAGATTCCTGCCGACTAGCGGCACAGATACGCAGTATTTT. This translates into CASRFLPTSGTDTQYF.

V and J are TRBV7-3 and TRBJ2-2; D is perhaps TRBD1 (5 bases). The germline V gene encodes CDR1 SGHTA and CDR2 FQGTGA. V was shortened by 5 bases and J by 0 bases, with 10 bases between the two germline ends. The CDR3 runs 15 residues. In DNA form, the CDR3 reads TGTGCCAGCAGCGCGACAGCCGCGAACACCGGGGAGCTGTTTTTT. Translating it yields CASSATAANTGELFF.

CDR3 nucleotide sequence: TGTGCCATCAGTGAGTCGGGGGGACAGGGTCAAACAGATACGCAGTATTTT. Its translation is CAISESGGQGQTDTQYF. The chain is built from TRBV10-3 and TRBJ2-3; TRBD1 matches at 9 bases. The CDR3 runs to 17 residues. CDR1 is ENHRY and CDR2 is SYGVKD in the germline V gene. The V gene end was trimmed by 0 bases and the J gene end by 3 bases; junction bases not matched to a gene: 7.

This clone occurred once. This chain joins TRBV12-3 or TRBV12-4 and TRBJ1-6; TRBD1 matches 7 bases. The CDR3 totals 12 residues. The V and J ends lost 6 bases and 9 bases, in that order; junction bases with no gene match: 2. The CDR3 reads CASSRQGSPLHF. CDR3 DNA sequence: TGTGCCAGCAGCCGACAGGGTTCACCCCTCCACTTT.

V gene TRBV5-5 combines with J gene TRBJ2-7, with TRBD2 matching 7 bases. This CDR3 has 15 residues. Germline CDR1 is SGHKS and CDR2 is YYEKEE (reference sequence). With V trimmed by 0 bases and J by 3 bases, 6 bases remained unmatched. CDR3 in amino acids: CASSLAAGRGYEQYF. In nucleotides, the CDR3 is TGTGCCAGCAGCTTGGCGGCAGGGAGGGGCTACGAGCAGTACTTC.

This chain connects TRBV6-5 to TRBJ2-2; D may be TRBD2 (6 bases). This CDR3 region has 16 residues. With 3 bases removed from V and 4 bases from J, the gap between germline ends came to 15 bases. Germline values: CDR1 MNHEY, CDR2 SVGAGI. DNA for the CDR3: TGTGCCAGCAGTTATGGTCCTAGCGATACCACCGGGGAGCTGTTTTTT. Protein: CASSYGPSDTTGELFF.

The chain uses TRBV6-5 and TRBJ1-1; perhaps TRBD1 as D (5 bases). V lost 6 bases to trimming and J lost 2 bases, with 10 bases between them. This CDR3 region has 13 residues. CDR1 is MNHEY, CDR2 SVGAGI, per germline. The CDR3 nucleotides are TGTGCCAGCAGCCCAACAGGTAACACTGAAGCTTTCTTT. It is translated as CASSPTGNTEAFF.

The V call is TRBV7-9, the J call TRBJ1-4; 7 positions match TRBD1. From germline, CDR1 is SEHNR and CDR2 FQNEAQ (reference sequence). There are 17 residues in the CDR3. The V segment lost 0 bases and the J segment 8 bases; nucleotides outside the gene matches: 12. In DNA form, the CDR3 reads TGTGCCAGCAGCTTAGCGAATGGAGACAGGGTTGACGAAAAACTGTTTTTT. This sequence encodes CASSLANGDRVDEKLFF.

This chain joins TRBV11-1 and TRBJ2-6, with 7 positions matching TRBD1. This CDR3 contains 15 residues. Germline V gene lookup returns CDR1 SGHAT and CDR2 FQDESV (reference sequence). The V and J ends lost 4 bases and 0 bases, in that order; junction bases with no gene match: 0. This CDR3 is CASSWDSSGANVLTF. CDR3 bases: TGTGCCAGCAGCTGGGACAGCTCTGGGGCCAACGTCCTGACTTTC.

This chain connects TRBV15 to TRBJ2-3, with TRBD2 matching 12 bases. CDR1 is LNHNV and CDR2 is YYDKDF in the germline V gene (reference sequence). After removal of 3 bases from V and 2 bases from J, the junction contained 3 bases not matched to a gene. The CDR3 contains 16 residues. The CDR3 protein is CATSSGTSGHTDTQYF. CDR3 bases: TGTGCCACCAGCAGTGGGACTAGCGGGCACACAGATACGCAGTATTTT.